The present T cell receptor beta chain was sequenced within a study of radiation and T cells in renal cell carcinoma. General study findings and limits: Top tumor clonotypes rose in blood 2 weeks post-radiation, then contracted. Without pretreatment biopsies, baseline tumor clonotype presence was undetermined.

Time point: blood 4 weeks post-SBRT, at nephrectomy. Treatment given: 15 Gy SBRT to primary tumor, nephrectomy 4 weeks later. Clear cell pathology was present in this patient's renal cell carcinoma. The repertoire was sequenced with immunoSEQ multiplex PCR; TCRdb's copy has only in-frame clones and lacks some. Here the sample spans around 95,000 clones, around 84% being singletons. Germline loops: CDR1 MNHNY, CDR2 SVGAGI (reference sequence). The length of the CDR3 is 16 residues. V lost 7 bases to trimming and J lost 6 bases; unmatched junction nucleotides: 12. In regard to this clone: Its antigen is unidentified.

The source was blood, collected from a patient whose treatment included radiotherapy and nephrectomy. The source of this sequence is a man aged 55 to 70 with renal cell carcinoma. The rearrangement uses TRBV6-6 and TRBJ1-5; TRBD1 matches 10 bases. The CDR3 DNA follows: TGTGCCAGCATTTTCTCTTCCGGGACAGGGGTTCAGCCCCAGCATTTT. Protein: CASIFSSGTGVQPQHF.